What follows describes a single T cell receptor (beta chain). Its target is not known. The sample comes from a study of blood T cells in healthy people across ages. CDR3 size: 15 residues. V was clipped by 0 bases and J by 12 bases, with 18 bases between them. The germline gives CDR1 SGHNT, CDR2 YENEEA. Next came a second PCR, run for about 7 to 11 cycles, which used a sample-barcoded 5' primer along with a J-beta primer mix. TCRdb itself ran the 5' RACE reads through MiXCR, one entry per CDR3 protein. The data hold approximately 900,000 distinct CDR3 sequences, with roughly 50% observed a single time. Study conclusions and caveats: It was held that diversity estimates obtained from one million T cells represented underestimates. PBMCs were not sorted, which prevented a conclusive comparison of naive versus antigen-experienced cells.

The specimen was blood. This receptor was taken from a man aged 30-40 years in good health. The chain combines TRBV11-3 with TRBJ2-1; tentative D call: TRBD2 (6 bases). CDR3: CASSLDMDAGRLQFF. The CDR3 DNA reads as TGTGCCAGCAGCTTAGATATGGACGCGGGGCGCTTGCAGTTCTTC.